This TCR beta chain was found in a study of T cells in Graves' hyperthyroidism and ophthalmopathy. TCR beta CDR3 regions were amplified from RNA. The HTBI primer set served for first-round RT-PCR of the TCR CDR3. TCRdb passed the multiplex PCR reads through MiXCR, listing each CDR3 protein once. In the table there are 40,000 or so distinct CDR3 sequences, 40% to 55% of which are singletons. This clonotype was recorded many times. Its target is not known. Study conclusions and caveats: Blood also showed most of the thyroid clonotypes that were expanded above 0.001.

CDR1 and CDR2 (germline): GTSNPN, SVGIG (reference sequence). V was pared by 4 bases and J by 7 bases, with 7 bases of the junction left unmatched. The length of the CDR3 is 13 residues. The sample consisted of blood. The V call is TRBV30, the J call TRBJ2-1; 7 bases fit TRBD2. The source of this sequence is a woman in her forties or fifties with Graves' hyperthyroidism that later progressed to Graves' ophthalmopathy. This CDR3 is CAWIPGGRNEQFF. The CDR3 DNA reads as TGTGCCTGGATCCCGGGAGGTAGGAATGAGCAGTTCTTC.